The 13 T cell receptor beta chains listed next were all sequenced from one sample in a study of T cell changes during pregnancy in multiple sclerosis. The data were produced by immunoSEQ multiplex PCR, yet TCRdb's version contains in-frame clones alone and is incomplete. The profile shows approximately 70,000 clones, 75% to 95% of them singletons. Sample: peripheral blood, taken in the third trimester of pregnancy. Receptors were obtained from a female donor in good health, enrolled as a control in a pregnancy study.

V gene TRBV30 combines with J gene TRBJ2-2; tentatively, D is TRBD1 (6 bases). The CDR3 contains 13 residues. Germline values: CDR1 GTSNPN, CDR2 SVGIG (reference sequence). Trimming took 5 bases from V and 2 from J, leaving 9 bases between them. CDR3 in DNA: TGTGCCTGGGGACAGTTAAACACCGGGGAGCTGTTTTTT. It yields the protein CAWGQLNTGELFF.

The gene calls are TRBV4-1 and TRBJ2-1; 9 bases align to TRBD1. Germline CDR1 is MGHRA and CDR2 is YSYEKL. There are 16 residues in the CDR3. With V trimmed by 4 bases and J by 6 bases, 10 bases remained unmatched. The CDR3 loop reads CASSLQGTGSRNEQFF. The CDR3 DNA sequence: TGCGCCAGCAGCCTCCAGGGGACAGGGTCCCGCAATGAGCAGTTCTTC.

The V gene is TRBV4-2, the J gene TRBJ1-5, with no clear D. The CDR3 is made up of 13 amino acids. Trimming cost V 1 base and J 6 bases, with 7 bases left between them. Per the germline V gene, CDR1 is LGHNA and CDR2 is YNFKEQ. The CDR3 protein is CASSQGRVQPQHF. The CDR3 coding sequence is TGTGCCAGCAGCCAAGGGAGGGTTCAGCCCCAGCATTTT.

V and J are TRBV7-9 and TRBJ2-5; TRBD2 matches 7 bases. The length of the CDR3 is 13 residues. V trimming: 10 bases; J trimming: 2 bases; junction bases outside the gene matches: 7. Looked up from germline, CDR1 is SEHNR and CDR2 is FQNEAQ (reference sequence). CDR3 nucleotide sequence: TGTGCCATCAGTAGCGGGTCACAAGAGACCCAGTACTTC. As protein: CAISSGSQETQYF.

This chain links TRBV28 with TRBJ1-2, with 11 bases identical to TRBD1. The germline CDR1 and CDR2 sequences are MDHEN and SYDVKM. The CDR3 spans 18 residues. The V segment lost 5 bases and the J segment 4 bases; nucleotides outside the gene matches: 15. The chain's CDR3 is CASSPFTSGTGGSYGYTF. Written as DNA, the CDR3 is TGTGCCAGCAGTCCCTTCACGTCCGGGACAGGGGGTAGCTATGGCTACACCTTC.

The V and J genes are TRBV15 and TRBJ2-1, with D maybe TRBD1 (5 bases). CDR1 and CDR2 (germline): LNHNV, YYDKDF (reference sequence). There are 14 residues in the CDR3. Trimming took 0 bases from V and 10 from J, leaving 13 bases between them. CDR3 nucleotide sequence: TGTGCCACCAGCAGAGAGTTTGGGGCCCGGGAGCAGTTCTTC. Its protein is CATSREFGAREQFF.

The chain joins TRBV11-3 to TRBJ2-2, with D possibly being TRBD1 (5 bases). Looked up from germline, CDR1 is SGHNT and CDR2 is YENEEA. The CDR3 is 13 amino acids. Trimming removed 2 bases at V and 6 bases at J, with 7 bases between. In DNA, the CDR3 is TGTGCCAGCAGCTTATTCAGGGCCGGGGAGCTGTTTTTT. It encodes CASSLFRAGELFF.

The chain uses TRBV5-6 and TRBJ2-2; D is perhaps TRBD1 (5 bases). Germline values: CDR1 SGHDT, CDR2 YYEEEE. With 4 bases removed from V and 0 bases from J, the gap between germline ends came to 19 bases. The CDR3 runs to 18 residues. The CDR3 DNA sequence: TGTGCCAGCAGCCCACGACAGATAAGCAGCCCGAACACCGGGGAGCTGTTTTTT. Residues: CASSPRQISSPNTGELFF.

This rearrangement joins TRBV5-1 to TRBJ2-7; D is perhaps TRBD2 (6 bases). Trimming left V 1 base short and J 7 bases short, with 21 bases between. The CDR3 spans 16 residues. CDR1 and CDR2 (germline): SGHRS, YFSETQ. For the CDR3, the DNA is TGCGCCAGCAGCTTGTTGGGAGGCCGGGCCACGGGGGAGCAGTACTTC. This codes for CASSLLGGRATGEQYF.

This chain connects TRBV15 to TRBJ1-5, with 8 bases aligning to TRBD1. Germline lookup yields CDR1 LNHNV and CDR2 YYDKDF (reference sequence). V was pared by 0 bases and J by 6 bases, with 4 bases of the junction left unmatched. The CDR3 covers 15 residues. CDR3 loop: CATSRDQGAGQPQHF. The CDR3 nucleotides are TGTGCCACCAGCAGAGACCAGGGGGCGGGTCAGCCCCAGCATTTT.

J is TRBJ1-1 and V is TRBV6-5; 10 positions agree with TRBD1. Per the germline V gene, CDR1 is MNHEY and CDR2 is SVGAGI. The CDR3 extends over 15 amino acids. V lost 9 bases to trimming and J lost 4 bases; unmatched junction nucleotides: 11. CDR3 in amino acids: CASNAYRQGATEAFF. The CDR3 DNA reads TGTGCCAGTAACGCTTACAGACAGGGGGCCACTGAAGCTTTCTTT.

This clone was picked up one time. The rearrangement joins TRBV27 to TRBJ2-7, with 11 bases fitting TRBD1. CDR3 length: 15 amino acids. Trimming cost V 4 bases and J 9 bases; bases outside gene matches: 11. The germline gives CDR1 MNHEY, CDR2 SMNVEV (reference sequence). The CDR3, as DNA: TGTGCCAGCAGTTCTCCCCGGACAGGGGGCGCTTGGCAGTACTTC. This codes for CASSSPRTGGAWQYF.

The chain couples TRBV11-2 to TRBJ2-3; 12 bases align to TRBD2. This CDR3 has 16 amino acids. Trimming removed 1 base from V and 4 bases from J; junction bases left unmatched: 3. Germline V gene lookup returns CDR1 SGHAT and CDR2 FQNNGV. The CDR3 sequence is CASSLGLAGASDTQYF. The CDR3 DNA is TGTGCCAGCAGCTTAGGACTAGCGGGAGCCTCAGATACGCAGTATTTT. The full variable domain, rest sourced from reference TRBV11-2 and TRBJ2-3, is EAGVAQSPRYKIIEKRQSVAFWCNPISGHATLYWYQQILGQGPKLLIQFQNNGVVDDSQLPKDRFSAERLKGVDSTLKIQPAKLEDSAVYLCASSLGLAGASDTQYFGPGTRLTVL.